This is a list of T cell receptor beta chains from one sample in a study of blood T cell repertoires in COVID-19. Only in-frame clones appear in the TCRdb table, and some are missing; sequencing was by immunoSEQ multiplex PCR. The sample contains more than 150,000 clones, about nine tenths of which appear only once. Source material: peripheral blood. The receptors originated from a man in his 70s with active or convalescent COVID-19. Each CDR3 is given with its conserved first and last residue. The order of the fields is V gene, J gene, D gene, CDR3 length, clone size, CDR3 protein, CDR3 DNA. D genes are given only for firm matches. Clone size is shown for a subset of rows, as once, few, many or a class of expanded clone.

TRBV9	TRBJ2-1	TRBD2	20	.	CASSDSGLAGGLSSYNEQFF	TGTGCCAGCAGCGATAGTGGACTAGCGGGGGGCTTGAGCTCCTACAATGAGCAGTTCTTC
TRBV12-3/TRBV12-4	TRBJ1-1	.	12	.	CASSPLNTEAFF	TGTGCCAGCAGTCCCCTAAACACTGAAGCTTTCTTT
TRBV9	TRBJ2-1	TRBD2	16	.	CASSADRGTRTSEQFF	TGTGCCAGCAGCGCAGATAGAGGGACTAGGACAAGCGAGCAGTTCTTC
TRBV27	TRBJ1-1	.	14	.	CASRRAAGNTEAFF	TGTGCCAGCAGACGCGCGGCGGGGAACACTGAAGCTTTCTTT
TRBV28	TRBJ1-1	.	15	.	CASSVGQRSNTEAFF	TGTGCCAGCAGTGTTGGACAGAGATCGAACACTGAAGCTTTCTTT
TRBV4-1	TRBJ2-1	TRBD2	16	.	CASSQVRTSGAKEQFF	TGCGCCAGCAGCCAAGTTAGAACTAGCGGGGCAAAGGAGCAGTTCTTC
TRBV27	TRBJ2-2	.	15	.	CASSLRDSSAGELFF	TGTGCCAGCAGTTTGAGGGACTCCTCAGCCGGGGAGCTGTTTTTT
TRBV9	TRBJ1-1	.	15	.	CASSVAGDRNTEAFF	TGTGCCAGCAGCGTAGCAGGTGACAGAAACACTGAAGCTTTCTTT
TRBV15	TRBJ1-5	.	15	.	CATSRDPTGSQPQHF	TGTGCCACCAGCAGAGACCCCACGGGGAGCCAGCCCCAGCATTTT
TRBV5-1	TRBJ2-5	.	14	.	CASSLGAGRETQYF	TGCGCCAGCAGCTTGGGGGCAGGGAGGGAGACCCAGTACTTC
TRBV19	TRBJ1-5	TRBD1	15	once	CASSIKGALNQPQHF	TGTGCCAGTAGTATAAAGGGGGCCCTCAATCAGCCCCAGCATTTT
TRBV4-3	TRBJ2-3	.	16	few	CASSPGDRPSTDTQYF	TGCGCCAGCAGCCCGGGGGACAGACCTAGCACAGATACGCAGTATTTT
TRBV11-2	TRBJ2-7	TRBD1	17	.	CASSFLQDRFISYEQYF	TGTGCCAGCAGCTTCCTACAGGACAGGTTTATCTCCTACGAGCAGTACTTC
TRBV9	TRBJ2-5	.	16	.	CASSGTGYGYQETQYF	TGTGCCAGCAGCGGAACAGGGTACGGCTACCAAGAGACCCAGTACTTC
TRBV19	TRBJ1-2	.	14	.	CASSIAVDRGGYTF	TGTGCCAGTAGTATAGCTGTGGATAGGGGTGGCTACACCTTC
TRBV28	TRBJ1-1	.	11	.	CASSSRLLAFF	TGTGCCAGCAGTTCGCGTTTGTTAGCTTTCTTT
TRBV19	TRBJ2-2	TRBD2	15	.	CASSIQRETTRELFF	TGTGCCAGTAGTATCCAGCGGGAGACCACCCGGGAGCTGTTTTTT
TRBV28	TRBJ2-1	.	12	once	CQSRGSYNEQFF	TGTCAAAGCAGGGGATCCTACAATGAGCAGTTCTTC
TRBV7-2	TRBJ2-1	TRBD2	13	.	CATALLADNEQFF	TGTGCCACCGCCCTTCTAGCGGACAATGAGCAGTTCTTC
TRBV29-1	TRBJ2-7	.	12	once	CSVGQGHYEQYF	TGCAGCGTTGGGCAGGGTCACTACGAGCAGTACTTC
TRBV3-1/TRBV3-2	TRBJ2-2	TRBD1	19	few	CASSPRRGRPDRDTGELFF	TGTGCCAGCAGCCCCAGGAGGGGGCGCCCGGACAGGGACACCGGGGAGCTGTTTTTT
TRBV27	TRBJ1-1	TRBD1	16	.	CASSFWTGKGNTEAFF	TGTGCCAGCAGTTTCTGGACAGGGAAGGGGAACACTGAAGCTTTCTTT